The 14 T cell receptor beta chains below come from one sample, sequenced in a study of blood T cell repertoires in COVID-19. Here immunoSEQ multiplex PCR was the method, and the copy in TCRdb shows in-frame clones only, minus some. Here the sample spans around 100,000 clones, around 90% being singletons. The sample comprised peripheral blood. The receptors were gathered from a man between 65 and 85 years old with acute or convalescent COVID-19.

The gene calls are TRBV5-1 and TRBJ1-2; unclear D gene. The CDR3 is 13 amino acids. Trimming pared 0 bases from V and 6 bases from J, leaving 9 bases between. From germline, CDR1 is SGHRS and CDR2 YFSETQ. The CDR3 DNA reads as TGCGCCAGCAGCTTGGGAGGGAGCCATGGCTACACCTTC. The encoded protein is CASSLGGSHGYTF.

This sequence joins TRBV6-5 and TRBJ2-7, with a tentative D call TRBD2 (6 bases). Between the trimmed V and J ends, which lost 8 bases and 6 bases, there was a span of 14 bases. CDR1 and CDR2 from the germline V gene are MNHEY and SVGAGI. The CDR3 is made up of 12 amino acids. CDR3 nucleotide sequence: TGTGCCAGCTTATCCGGGAGTGGCGAGCAGTACTTC. Its translation: CASLSGSGEQYF.

V is TRBV6-5 and J is TRBJ2-1; TRBD2 matches at 10 bases. Per germline, CDR1 MNHEY and CDR2 SVGAGI. Trimming cost V 6 bases and J 4 bases; bases outside gene matches: 6. The CDR3 has 15 amino acids. The CDR3 DNA reads TGTGCCAGCAGGACCGGGACTAGCGAATACAATGAGCAGTTCTTC. Translating gives CASRTGTSEYNEQFF.

The chain couples TRBV12-3 or TRBV12-4 to TRBJ1-1; 10 nucleotides line up with TRBD1. The J segment lost 10 bases and the V segment lost 5 bases, leaving 7 bases of the junction unmatched. The CDR3 length is 13 residues. CDR3 residues: CASSPGTGVLAFF. The CDR3 region has the DNA TGTGCCAGCAGTCCTGGGACAGGGGTCCTAGCTTTCTTT.

V and J are TRBV6-5 and TRBJ1-1; D gene ambiguous. V was clipped by 7 bases and J by 0 bases, with 12 bases between them. The CDR3 covers 14 residues. Germline V gene sequence: CDR1 MNHEY, CDR2 SVGAGI. The CDR3, as DNA: TGTGCCAGCAAGTGGGCAGCCATGAACACTGAAGCTTTCTTT. It codes for CASKWAAMNTEAFF.

This clone occurred a few times. This chain links TRBV5-1 with TRBJ2-5; 9 bases map to TRBD2. Germline CDR1 is SGHRS and CDR2 is YFSETQ. The CDR3 runs 16 residues. The ends lost 0 bases at V and 6 bases at J; junction bases unmatched: 9. The CDR3 bases are TGCGCCAGCAGCTTGGAGCTAGCGGGGACACGAAAGACCCAGTACTTC. This gives the protein CASSLELAGTRKTQYF.

The rearrangement joins TRBV7-6 to TRBJ1-4; the D is unclear. Per the germline V gene, CDR1 is SGHVS and CDR2 is FNYEAQ. V was pared by 1 base and J by 3 bases, with 9 bases between. This CDR3 spans 15 amino acids. Written as DNA, the CDR3 is TGTGCCAGCAGCTTAGAGACGGGATCTAATGAAAAACTGTTTTTT. It encodes CASSLETGSNEKLFF.

The chain combines TRBV29-1 with TRBJ2-3, with 8 positions matching TRBD2. CDR3 length: 13 residues. The ends lost 4 bases at V and 2 bases at J; junction bases unmatched: 2. Germline CDR1 is SQVTM and CDR2 is ANQGSEA. In DNA form, the CDR3 reads TGCAGCGTTGGGCGGGGGGACACAGATACGCAGTATTTT. It translates to CSVGRGDTDTQYF.

This clone occurred once. The genes are TRBV15 and TRBJ2-2; maybe TRBD1 (6 bases). The V end was cut by 8 bases, the J end by 1 base, with 14 bases between. Looked up from germline, CDR1 is LNHNV and CDR2 is YYDKDF (reference sequence). The CDR3 spans 15 residues. DNA of the CDR3: TGTGCCACCTCGACCGGACAGTTGAACACCGGGGAGCTGTTTTTT. It specifies CATSTGQLNTGELFF.

The gene calls are TRBV2 and TRBJ1-1, with D uncertain. The ends were cut back, 3 bases at V and 10 bases at J, with 15 bases in the middle. The CDR3 is 13 amino acids. Per germline, CDR1 SNHLY and CDR2 FYNNEI. Here the CDR3 DNA reads TGTGCCAGCAGTGAGGTCTGGGGAGACGTAGCTTTCTTT. Translated, it gives CASSEVWGDVAFF.

The gene calls are TRBV6-5 and TRBJ1-1; D unresolved. Germline CDR1 and CDR2: MNHEY and SVGAGI. This CDR3 contains 14 residues. With 2 bases removed from V and 0 bases from J, the gap between germline ends came to 7 bases. The CDR3 sequence is CASSYGQMNTEAFF. CDR3 nucleotide sequence: TGTGCCAGCAGTTACGGGCAGATGAACACTGAAGCTTTCTTT.

The chain links TRBV24-1 to TRBJ2-2, with a weak D call TRBD2 (6 bases). Germline CDR1 is KGHDR and CDR2 is SFDVKD. The V end lost 2 bases, the J end lost 7 bases, and 10 bases lay between the germline ends. This CDR3 region has 14 residues. This CDR3 reads CATSDSGRNGELFF. The CDR3 region has the DNA TGTGCCACCAGTGATTCAGGGAGGAACGGGGAGCTGTTTTTT.

This clone has a handful of counts. V usage is TRBV3-1 (or the pseudogene TRBV3-2) and J usage is TRBJ2-5, with 7 bases aligning to TRBD2. Germline V gene sequence: CDR1 LGHDT, CDR2 YNNKEL (reference sequence). There are 14 residues in the CDR3. The J segment lost 3 bases and the V segment lost 1 base, leaving 2 bases of the junction unmatched. CDR3 coding DNA: TGTGCCAGCAGCCAAGTGGGGGGGAAAGAGACCCAGTACTTC. It is translated as CASSQVGGKETQYF.

The chain carries TRBV5-1 and TRBJ1-1, with 8 bases aligning to TRBD1. Germline V gives CDR1 SGHRS, CDR2 YFSETQ. J gave up 1 base and V 4 bases, and 6 bases lay outside the gene matches. CDR3 length: 15 residues. CDR3 amino acids: CASSGGTGQNTEAFF. DNA for the CDR3: TGCGCCAGCAGCGGGGGGACAGGACAGAACACTGAAGCTTTCTTT.